This paragraph reports one TCR beta chain. This sample was included in a study of blood T cell repertoires in COVID-19. The method was immunoSEQ multiplex PCR; TCRdb's version includes in-frame clones alone and lacks a portion of them. The sample contains about 270,000 clones, roughly nine tenths of which appear only once. Germline V gene lookup returns CDR1 SEHNR and CDR2 FQNEAQ (reference sequence). The CDR3 extends over 16 amino acids. The ends were cut back, 6 bases at V and 4 bases at J, with 21 bases in the middle. The sample comprised peripheral blood. The genes are TRBV7-9 and TRBJ1-1; unclear D gene. This TCR derives from a man between 35 and 55 years old with active or convalescent COVID-19. The CDR3 sequence is CASSFDLGKVRTEAFF. CDR3 bases: TGTGCCAGCAGTTTCGACCTAGGTAAGGTTCGCACTGAAGCTTTCTTT.